These 8 T cell receptor beta chains were sequenced from one sample in a study of shared clonotypes between healthy human individuals. Naivety among CD8 cells was defined by CD45RO negativity and positive CCR7 selection, thereby excluding terminally differentiated effector memory CD45RA+ cells. Assay: immunoSEQ multiplex PCR; the TCRdb copy retains only in-frame clones and omits some. The sample has about 2.1 million clones, around 95% seen once. The source material was naive CD8+ T cells from PBMCs. The receptors shown here come from a young man in good health. Some clones in this sample may be carry-over from other donors' samples.

The V gene is TRBV10-3, the J gene TRBJ1-1; tentative D call: TRBD1 (5 bases). V lost 3 bases and J lost 4, with 12 bases in between. CDR3 length equals 14 residues. Germline lookup yields CDR1 ENHRY and CDR2 SYGVKD. The CDR3 nucleotides read TGTGCCATCAGTGACAACCAGGGAATCACTGAAGCTTTCTTT. Translated, it gives CAISDNQGITEAFF.

V gene TRBV19 combines with J gene TRBJ2-3; D possibly uses TRBD1 or TRBD2 (5 bases each). V lost 10 bases and J lost 0, with 17 bases in between. The CDR3 sequence is 15 residues long. Germline loops: CDR1 LNHDA, CDR2 SQIVND (reference sequence). The CDR3 reads CATARSGHSTDTQYF. Written as DNA, the CDR3 is TGTGCCACCGCCCGGTCGGGGCATAGCACAGATACGCAGTATTTT.

This sequence joins TRBV10-1 and TRBJ2-1; weak D call: TRBD1 (6 bases). Germline V gene sequence: CDR1 WNHNN, CDR2 SYGVQD (reference sequence). The CDR3 length is 14 residues. Trimming pared 5 bases from V and 4 bases from J, leaving 12 bases between. The CDR3 loop reads CASSLGQLYNEQFF. In DNA form, the CDR3 reads TGCGCCAGCAGTCTTGGACAGTTGTACAATGAGCAGTTCTTC.

The rearrangement joins TRBV9 to TRBJ2-2; 8 positions agree with TRBD2. The CDR3 contains 15 residues. Germline trimming cut 1 base from V and 10 bases from J; bases unmatched to any gene: 9. Germline V gene data show CDR1 as SGDLS and CDR2 as YYNGEE. In DNA, the CDR3 is TGTGCCAGCAGCGTACGGACGGGAGGGCCAGCGGAGCTGTTTTTT. Protein sequence: CASSVRTGGPAELFF.

The V and J genes are TRBV4-1 and TRBJ2-7, with 9 bases matching TRBD2. Germline V gene sequence: CDR1 MGHRA, CDR2 YSYEKL. Trimming at V came to 2 bases and at J to 1 base, leaving 6 bases not matched to a gene. The CDR3 contains 16 residues. CDR3 amino acids: CASSQSPAGGSYEQYF. Here the CDR3 DNA reads TGCGCCAGCAGCCAATCCCCAGCGGGGGGATCCTACGAGCAGTACTTC.

This clone appeared once. The chain carries TRBV5-6 and TRBJ2-6; D perhaps matches TRBD2 (5 bases). Between the trimmed V and J ends, which lost 4 bases and 0 bases, there was a span of 20 bases. The CDR3 has 19 residues. Per germline, CDR1 SGHDT and CDR2 YYEEEE. The CDR3 DNA reads TGTGCCAGCAGCGCCGCATATGACTACGCAAGCTCTGGGGCCAACGTCCTGACTTTC. It translates to CASSAAYDYASSGANVLTF.

The rearrangement links TRBV9 to TRBJ1-2; 7 bases map to TRBD1. CDR3 size: 12 residues. Germline lookup yields CDR1 SGDLS and CDR2 YYNGEE. V trimming: 7 bases; J trimming: 5 bases; junction bases outside the gene matches: 5. CDR3 protein: CASDGTDYGYTF. CDR3 sequence (DNA): TGTGCCAGCGACGGGACAGATTATGGCTACACCTTC.

The chain uses TRBV11-2 and TRBJ2-7, with D possibly TRBD1 on 5 matching bases. The germline V gene encodes CDR1 SGHAT and CDR2 FQNNGV. This CDR3 comprises 11 residues. Trimming pared 5 bases from V and 5 bases from J, leaving 7 bases between. The CDR3 sequence is CASSIRDEQYF. CDR3 in DNA: TGTGCCAGCAGCATCAGGGACGAGCAGTACTTC.